The entry that follows covers one T cell receptor (beta chain) sequence. TCRdb's copy holds only in-frame clones and misses some; the assay was immunoSEQ multiplex PCR. The table has about 200,000 clones, roughly 90% seen once; the top ten hold 1.6%. This sample was taken from a study of blood T cell repertoires in COVID-19. Study-wide context: Sample material is recorded as cDNA or gDNA derived from T cells, B-cell-depleted T cells, or PBMCs.

Per germline, CDR1 SGDLS and CDR2 YYNGEE. Trimming cost V 3 bases and J 5 bases; bases outside gene matches: 6. The CDR3 is 15 residues long. V is TRBV9 and J is TRBJ1-2; 11 bases match TRBD1. Sequenced sample: peripheral blood. This receptor was taken from a man aged 18 to 29 with active or convalescent COVID-19. The CDR3 region is CASSAEDRGLYGYTF. In nucleotides, the CDR3 is TGTGCCAGCAGCGCCGAGGACAGGGGGCTATATGGCTACACCTTC.